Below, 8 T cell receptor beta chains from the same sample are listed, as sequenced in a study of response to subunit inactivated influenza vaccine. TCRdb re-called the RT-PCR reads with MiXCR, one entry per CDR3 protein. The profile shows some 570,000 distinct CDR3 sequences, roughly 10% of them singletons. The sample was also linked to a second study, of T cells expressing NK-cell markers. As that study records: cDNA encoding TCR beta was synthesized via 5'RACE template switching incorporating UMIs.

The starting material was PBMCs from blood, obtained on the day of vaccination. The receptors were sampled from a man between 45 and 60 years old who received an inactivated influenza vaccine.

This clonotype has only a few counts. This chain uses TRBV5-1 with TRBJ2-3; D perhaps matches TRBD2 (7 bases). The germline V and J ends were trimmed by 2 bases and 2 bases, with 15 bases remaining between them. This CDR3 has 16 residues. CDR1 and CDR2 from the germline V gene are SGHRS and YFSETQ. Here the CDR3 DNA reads TGCGCCAGCAGCTTAATGGGAGGGGGATCCACAGATACGCAGTATTTT. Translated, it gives CASSLMGGGSTDTQYF.

CDR3 loop: CASSSVEWGAKNYGYTF. The CDR3 nucleotides are TGTGCCAGCAGTTCCGTGGAATGGGGGGCTAAGAACTATGGCTACACCTTC. This sequence joins TRBV6-2 or TRBV6-3 and TRBJ1-2, with a tentative D call TRBD1 (6 bases). The CDR3 loop spans 17 amino acids. CDR1 is MNHEY, CDR2 SVGEGT, per germline. The germline V and J ends were trimmed by 4 bases and 2 bases, with 20 bases remaining between them.

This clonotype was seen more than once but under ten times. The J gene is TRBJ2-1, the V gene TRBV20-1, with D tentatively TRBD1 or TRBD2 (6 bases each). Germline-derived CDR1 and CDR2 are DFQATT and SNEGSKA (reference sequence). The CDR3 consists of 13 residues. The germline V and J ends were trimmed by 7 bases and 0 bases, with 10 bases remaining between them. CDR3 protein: CSGGGSSYNEQFF. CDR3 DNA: TGCAGTGGAGGGGGGAGCTCCTACAATGAGCAGTTCTTC.

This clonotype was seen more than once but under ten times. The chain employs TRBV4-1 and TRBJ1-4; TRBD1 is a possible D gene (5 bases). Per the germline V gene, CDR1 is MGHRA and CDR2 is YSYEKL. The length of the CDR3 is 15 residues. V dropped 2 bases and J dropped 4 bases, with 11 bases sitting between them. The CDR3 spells CASSQTTDYNEKLFF. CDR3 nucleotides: TGCGCCAGCAGCCAAACGACAGATTATAATGAAAAACTGTTTTTT.

Here the CDR3 DNA reads TGTGCCAGCGGGCGGGACGGCCAGACTGGAAACACCATATATTTT. Its protein product is CASGRDGQTGNTIYF. V gene TRBV12-3 or TRBV12-4 combines with J gene TRBJ1-3; D perhaps matches TRBD1 (5 bases). The CDR3 contains 15 residues. Trimming shortened V by 8 bases and J by 2 bases, and 16 bases separated the two germline ends.

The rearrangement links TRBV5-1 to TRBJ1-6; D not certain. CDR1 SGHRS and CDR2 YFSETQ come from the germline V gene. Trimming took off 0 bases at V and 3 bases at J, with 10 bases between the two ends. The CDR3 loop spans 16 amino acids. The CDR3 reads CASSLDPGVYNSPLHF. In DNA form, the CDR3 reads TGCGCCAGCAGCTTGGATCCGGGTGTCTATAATTCACCCCTCCACTTT. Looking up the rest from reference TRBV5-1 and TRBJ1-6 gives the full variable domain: KAGVTQTPRYLIKTRGQQVTLSCSPISGHRSVSWYQQTPGQGLQFLFEYFSETQRNKGNFPGRFSGRQFSNSRSEMNVSTLELGDSALYLCASSLDPGVYNSPLHFGNGTRLTVT.

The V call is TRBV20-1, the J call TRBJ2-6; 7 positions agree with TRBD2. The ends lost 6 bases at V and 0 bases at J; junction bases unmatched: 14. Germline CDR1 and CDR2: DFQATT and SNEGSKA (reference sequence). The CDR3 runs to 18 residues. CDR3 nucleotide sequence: TGCAGTGCCAGCAAAGCGGGACGGATCATCTCTGGGGCCAACGTCCTGACTTTC. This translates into CSASKAGRIISGANVLTF.

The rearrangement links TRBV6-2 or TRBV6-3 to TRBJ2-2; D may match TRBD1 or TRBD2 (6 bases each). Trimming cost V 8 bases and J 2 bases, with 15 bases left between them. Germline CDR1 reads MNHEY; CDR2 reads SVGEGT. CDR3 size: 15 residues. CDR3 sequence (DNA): TGTGCCAGCCTATGGGGGGCGGCCAACACCGGGGAGCTGTTTTTT. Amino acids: CASLWGAANTGELFF.